These 4 T cell receptor beta chains came from one sample sequenced in a study of tumor-infiltrating lymphocytes in primary liver carcinoma. The investigators made TCR beta cDNA from 400 to 550 ng total RNA, using a constant-region primer. Library construction for TCR beta comprised three nested multiplex PCR rounds performed with slightly modified ARM-PCR. A C-beta reverse primer and TRBV1-TRBV30 forward primers served in each of the first two PCR rounds, at 10 cycles apiece. Using its own MiXCR run on the multiplex PCR reads, TCRdb lists one record per CDR3 protein. Counted here are 50,000 to 60,000 distinct CDR3 sequences, approximately 80% occurring once; the ten biggest clones make up 24%. Co-extraction yielded RNA and DNA from about 20-30 mg of unsorted bulk tissue. The sample was liver tumor tissue from sampling region 5. Regarding subset: tumor region T5, tumor centre. The receptors derive from a middle-aged man with primary liver carcinoma and hepatitis B virus infection.

As regards this clonotype: Germline and junction disagree at one end, which may indicate a read error. The chain is built from TRBV7-7 and TRBJ2-5; 7 bases are a match to TRBD1. Germline assignment: CDR1 SSHAT and CDR2 FNYEAQ (reference sequence). This CDR3 is 14 amino acids long. The CDR3 protein is CASSPGQFQETQYF. CDR3 nucleotides: TGTGCTAGCAGCCCGGGACAGTTCCAAGAGACCCAGTACTTC.

The chain recombines TRBV28 with TRBJ2-4, with D uncertain. Trimming removed 6 bases at V and 0 bases at J, with 15 bases between. CDR3 length equals 16 residues. Germline assignment: CDR1 MDHEN and CDR2 SYDVKM. The CDR3 nucleotides read TGTGCCAGCAGCGATCAAAATCCCATAGCCAAAAACATTCAGTACTTC. Amino acids: CASSDQNPIAKNIQYF.

Notes on this clonotype: Without the conserved terminal phenylalanine or tryptophan, this CDR3 likely stems from a read error. This chain connects TRBV29-1 to TRBJ1-2, with a possible D match to TRBD1 (5 bases). Per the germline V gene, CDR1 is SQVTM and CDR2 is ANQGSEA. Trimming left V 1 base short and J 7 bases short, with 16 bases between. The CDR3 loop spans 14 amino acids. The CDR3, as DNA: TGCAGCGTTGAAGCGGAAGAAGGGGTGCGTGGCTACACCTCC. Translating it yields CSVEAEEGVRGYTS.

This clonotype showed up just once. This chain connects TRBV11-1 to TRBJ2-3; D is perhaps TRBD1 or TRBD2 (5 bases each). Trimming took off 4 bases at V and 1 base at J, with 24 bases between the two ends. This CDR3 region has 19 residues. The germline V gene encodes CDR1 SGHAT and CDR2 FQDESV (reference sequence). CDR3 sequence (DNA): TGTGCCAGCAGCTCTGGGGGAAACCCTGTTGGAGCCTGCACAGATACGCAGTATTTT. It is translated as CASSSGGNPVGACTDTQYF.